Listed below are T cell receptor beta chains from one sample, sequenced in a study of CD8+CD57+ T cells in acquired aplastic anemia. TCRdb itself ran the reads through MiXCR, one entry per CDR3 protein. The sample gives around 190,000 distinct CDR3 sequences, about 59% of which show up once; 25% to 30% is in the top ten. The specimen sequenced was sorted CD4+, CD8+, or CD8+CD57+ T cells (not recorded which) from PBMCs. Source of these receptors: a human donor in good health. CDR3s include the opening cysteine and the closing phenylalanine or tryptophan. The order of the fields is J gene, V gene, CDR3 protein.

J: TRBJ2-7; V: TRBV9; CDR3: CASSVSSVSYEQYF
J: TRBJ2-3; V: TRBV7-2; CDR3: CASSLGQGKTDTQYF
J: TRBJ2-1; V: TRBV7-2; CDR3: CASSTPGLAGVWTQFF
J: TRBJ2-3; V: TRBV29-1; CDR3: CSPKQGQWAGGTDTQYF
J: TRBJ1-5; V: TRBV19; CDR3: CASRDGVGQPQHF
J: TRBJ2-7; V: TRBV9; CDR3: CASSYMGQGADEQYF
J: TRBJ1-1; V: TRBV15; CDR3: CATSPDRGNTEAFF
J: TRBJ1-1; V: TRBV10-2; CDR3: CASSDDSRMNTEAFF
J: TRBJ2-1; V: TRBV29-1; CDR3: CSVGFLSSLGDEQFF
J: TRBJ1-6; V: TRBV20-1; CDR3: CSARDRGGNSLLHF
J: TRBJ1-6; V: TRBV19; CDR3: CASRYGDNSPLHF
J: TRBJ1-2; V: TRBV2; CDR3: CATLDYGYTF
J: TRBJ1-1; V: TRBV14; CDR3: CASSHRWGVGGVNTEAFF
J: TRBJ1-2; V: TRBV30; CDR3: CAWSAGTGIYGYTF
J: TRBJ1-1; V: TRBV10-3; CDR3: CAISDSGTGMPEAFF
J: TRBJ1-5; V: TRBV19; CDR3: CASSTDSGYSQPQHF
J: TRBJ1-5; V: TRBV19; CDR3: CASSIQLNQPQHF
J: TRBJ1-1; V: TRBV6-5; CDR3: CASRYTGSSEAFF
J: TRBJ2-2; V: TRBV5-1; CDR3: CASSSQTTNTGELFF
J: TRBJ1-1; V: TRBV12-3/TRBV12-4; CDR3: CASSWGQGAFF
J: TRBJ2-3; V: TRBV9; CDR3: CASSRWGPSTDTQYF
J: TRBJ2-5; V: TRBV29-1; CDR3: CSVARTGRETQYF
J: TRBJ1-6; V: TRBV7-2; CDR3: CASSSRTRGGSPLHF
J: TRBJ2-1; V: TRBV20-1; CDR3: CSAPGGGGQFF
J: TRBJ2-1; V: TRBV30; CDR3: CAWSPLAGDYNEQFF
J: TRBJ2-1; V: TRBV10-3; CDR3: CAISPQGSYNEQFF
J: -; V: TRBV10-2; CDR3: CASTGTGDGEQYF
J: TRBJ1-3; V: TRBV20-1; CDR3: CSAPTGGNSGNTIYF
J: TRBJ1-5; V: TRBV24-1; CDR3: CATSAEPGRNQPQHF
J: TRBJ1-2; V: TRBV20-1; CDR3: CSARTGSNYGYTF
J: TRBJ1-5; V: TRBV7-9; CDR3: CASSLAWDRENQPQHF
J: TRBJ2-3; V: TRBV5-1; CDR3: CASSLNSPDTDTQYF
J: TRBJ2-3; V: TRBV11-2; CDR3: CASGGSTDTQYF
J: TRBJ2-3; V: TRBV24-1; CDR3: CASSYSGVNTDTQYF
J: TRBJ2-5; V: TRBV4-1; CDR3: CASSQDRGTGEFAKYF